This T cell receptor beta chain was recovered during a study of cytomegalovirus exposure and HLA in healthy donors. Among the donors, all were healthy bone marrow donors. The primer mix had 60 Vbeta and 13 Jbeta primers. Some clones are missing from TCRdb's copy, which holds only in-frame ones; the method was immunoSEQ multiplex PCR. This sample has about 150,000 clones, with approximately 70% found just once. V gave up 5 bases and J gave up 7 bases, with 17 bases separating them. The CDR3 runs 15 residues. CDR1 is MNHNS, CDR2 SASEGT, per germline. The sequence came from a woman in her sixties in good health and CMV-seronegative. The sample taken for sequencing was PBMCs. The rearrangement joins TRBV6-1 to TRBJ1-4, with D tentatively TRBD1 (6 bases). The CDR3 sequence: CASSRTTGSSEKLFF. The CDR3 DNA follows: TGTGCCAGCAGTAGAACCACAGGGTCGTCTGAAAAACTGTTTTTT.